The next 28 T cell receptor beta chains were all read from a single sample in a study of Graves' ophthalmopathy and Graves' hyperthyroidism. Investigators amplified TCR beta CDR3 regions from RNA transcripts. Amplification began with first-round RT-PCR using HTBI primers, then second-round multiplex PCR was performed. TCRdb ran MiXCR on the multiplex PCR reads and lists one entry per CDR3 protein. The sample lists over a million distinct CDR3 sequences; about 36% were seen once. Sequencing was done on a sample of peripheral blood or thyroid tissue (not recorded which). The receptors stem from an adult man with Graves' hyperthyroidism.

The table lists this clonotype with a few counts. The chain uses TRBV12-3 or TRBV12-4 and TRBJ1-1; no clear D gene. V was shortened by 9 bases and J by 2 bases, with 13 bases between the two germline ends. CDR3 length equals 13 residues. The CDR3 reads CASKVEINTEAFF. Here the CDR3 DNA reads TGTGCCAGTAAAGTGGAGATTAACACTGAAGCTTTCTTT.

This clonotype has a count of ten or more. The chain carries TRBV6-4 and TRBJ1-2, with TRBD1 matching over 8 bases. J was trimmed by 6 bases and V by 6 bases; bases with no gene match: 6. Germline CDR1 and CDR2: MRHNA and SNTAGT. The CDR3 extends over 13 amino acids. In DNA, the CDR3 is TGTGCCAGCAGCCGGACAGGGAATGATGGCTACACCTTC. Translation gives CASSRTGNDGYTF.

Worth noting for this clonotype: A much larger clonotype is one base distant, so this may be a read error. V and J are TRBV5-1 and TRBJ2-7; tentatively, D is TRBD1 (5 bases). V was shortened by 4 bases and J by 2 bases, with 13 bases between the two germline ends. Germline V CDR1 and CDR2: SGHRS, YFSETQ. The CDR3 totals 14 residues. The CDR3 nucleotides are TGCGCCAGCAGCCGCCTGGACAATGCCTACGAGCAGTACTTC. Protein sequence: CASSRLDNAYEQYF.

The CDR3 coding sequence is TGTGCCAGCAGCTTATATGGAGGACAGGGTAGTGGGGCCAACGTCCTGACTTTC. This sequence encodes CASSLYGGQGSGANVLTF. The V gene is TRBV7-9, the J gene TRBJ2-6; 8 positions match TRBD1. The CDR3 has 18 amino acids. Trimming removed 2 bases from V and 3 bases from J; junction bases left unmatched: 9. Germline V gives CDR1 SEHNR, CDR2 FQNEAQ (reference sequence).

This chain connects TRBV3-1 to TRBJ1-5, with D perhaps matching TRBD1 (5 bases). CDR3 length: 14 residues. Germline V gives CDR1 LGHDT, CDR2 YNNKEL (reference sequence). Trimming stripped 1 base from V and 4 bases from J, with 8 bases between. CDR3: CASSQGRVNQPQHF. The CDR3 DNA sequence: TGTGCCAGCAGCCAAGGCAGGGTTAATCAGCCCCAGCATTTT.

At least ten counts were recorded for this clonotype. The rearrangement joins TRBV20-1 to TRBJ2-5; maybe TRBD1 (7 bases). The length of the CDR3 is 15 residues. V was shortened by 7 bases and J by 1 base, with 19 bases between the two germline ends. The germline V gene has CDR1 DFQATT and CDR2 SNEGSKA (reference sequence). The CDR3, as DNA: TGCAGTGGGGAGGAGGGGGCCGTTTTCCAAGAGACCCAGTACTTC. It yields the protein CSGEEGAVFQETQYF.

This clonotype was recorded at least ten times. CDR3: CSARGPTGRDQPQHF. The CDR3 bases are TGCAGTGCTAGAGGCCCGACAGGGAGGGATCAGCCCCAGCATTTT. This chain connects TRBV20-1 to TRBJ1-5, with TRBD1 identical over 7 bases. V shed 1 base and J 5 bases; nucleotides not matched to a gene: 8. Germline lookup yields CDR1 DFQATT and CDR2 SNEGSKA (reference sequence). The CDR3 length is 15 residues.

This clonotype was counted ten times or more. The chain recombines TRBV29-1 with TRBJ1-3; D not resolved. Deletions cut 6 bases from V and 5 bases from J, with 8 bases between. This CDR3 has 11 amino acids. In germline, CDR1 is SQVTM, CDR2 ANQGSEA. Here the CDR3 DNA reads TGCAGCGTGCGGGCTCGAAACACCATATATTTT. Translated, it gives CSVRARNTIYF.

The chain is built from TRBV10-3 and TRBJ2-7; D unresolved. The germline gives CDR1 ENHRY, CDR2 SYGVKD. This CDR3 contains 15 residues. Trimming took 7 bases from V and 2 from J, leaving 18 bases between them. The CDR3 region is CAIKEQTEIAYEQYF. CDR3 nucleotides: TGTGCCATCAAGGAACAGACCGAGATAGCCTACGAGCAGTACTTC.

V and J are TRBV10-3 and TRBJ1-1; D not resolved. Germline-derived CDR1 and CDR2 are ENHRY and SYGVKD. V shed 5 bases and J shed 6 bases, with 7 bases lying between them. The CDR3 covers 11 residues. In DNA, the CDR3 is TGTGCCATCAGTTTCGGTTCTGAAGCTTTCTTT. Translation gives CAISFGSEAFF.

The J gene is TRBJ2-7, the V gene TRBV15, with 9 bases matching TRBD1. Germline V lookup: CDR1 LNHNV, CDR2 YYDKDF (reference sequence). V shed 1 base, J shed 7 bases, and the junction held 8 bases outside the gene matches. This CDR3 region has 15 residues. The CDR3 nucleotides read TGTGCCACCAGCAGAGGGGGGGGACAGGGCCAAGAGCAGTACTTC. Translating it yields CATSRGGGQGQEQYF.

On this clonotype itself: This sequence may be a read error, since a much larger clone differs from it by one base. This chain connects TRBV29-1 to TRBJ2-7; 9 positions agree with TRBD1. The germline CDR1 and CDR2 sequences are SQVTM and ANQGSEA. There are 14 residues in the CDR3. V shed 6 bases, J shed 2 bases, and the junction held 8 bases outside the gene matches. As DNA, the CDR3 is TGCAGCGTCGCGGGACAGGGTTTTCCCTACGAGCAGTACTTC. It specifies CSVAGQGFPYEQYF.

The chain joins TRBV25-1 to TRBJ2-2; no firm D call. V was trimmed by 3 bases and J by 4 bases, leaving 9 bases between them. Germline loops: CDR1 MGHDK, CDR2 SYGVNS. The length of the CDR3 is 14 residues. The DNA for the CDR3 is TGTGCCAGCAGTGACACCAAGACCACCGGGGAGCTGTTTTTT. It encodes CASSDTKTTGELFF.

J is TRBJ2-5 and V is TRBV6-5; 9 nucleotides agree with TRBD1. This CDR3 has 15 amino acids. V was pared by 6 bases and J by 5 bases, with 10 bases of the junction left unmatched. Germline-derived CDR1 and CDR2 are MNHEY and SVGAGI. The DNA for the CDR3 is TGTGCCAGCAGCACTGGACAGGGGCTCCTTGAGACCCAGTACTTC. As protein: CASSTGQGLLETQYF.

The genes are TRBV12-3 or TRBV12-4 and TRBJ1-2; no reliable D call. The CDR3 contains 14 residues. Between the trimmed V and J ends, which lost 4 bases and 0 bases, there was a span of 9 bases. CDR3 DNA sequence: TGTGCCAGCAGTTCCATACAAGCTAACTATGGCTACACCTTC. Protein: CASSSIQANYGYTF.

The chain couples TRBV25-1 to TRBJ2-3; possibly TRBD2 for D (6 bases). Germline V CDR1 and CDR2: MGHDK, SYGVNS. The length of the CDR3 is 15 residues. V was trimmed by 1 base and J by 1 base, leaving 9 bases between them. CDR3 coding DNA: TGTGCCAGCAGTGAATTTGGCGGGGGCACAGATACGCAGTATTTT. Amino acid sequence: CASSEFGGGTDTQYF.

The chain recombines TRBV19 with TRBJ2-5, with a weak D call TRBD2 (6 bases). Looked up from germline, CDR1 is LNHDA and CDR2 is SQIVND (reference sequence). The CDR3 totals 13 residues. The V gene lost 9 bases and the J gene lost 6 bases, with 17 bases spanning the gap. CDR3: CASSPSGGKTQYF. The CDR3 bases are TGTGCCAGCTCACCCTCCGGGGGTAAGACCCAGTACTTC.

This clonotype has at least ten counts. The J gene is TRBJ2-7, the V gene TRBV7-8; 9 positions match TRBD2. This CDR3 is built from 14 residues. The junction had 7 bases not matched to a gene; V was cut back by 5 bases and J by 5 bases. Germline V gene lookup returns CDR1 SGHVS and CDR2 FQNEAQ. The CDR3 protein is CASSLPGTSNEQYF. CDR3 bases: TGTGCCAGCAGCCTCCCCGGGACTAGCAACGAGCAGTACTTC. The full variable domain, completed using reference TRBV7-8 and TRBJ2-7, is GAGVSQSPRYKVAKRGQDVALRCDPISGHVSLFWYQQALGQGPEFLTYFQNEAQLDKSGLPSDRFFAERPEGSVSTLKIQRTQQEDSAVYLCASSLPGTSNEQYFGPGTRLTVT.

The rearrangement uses TRBV4-2 and TRBJ1-1; no clear D gene. Trimming left V 0 bases short and J 1 base short, with 6 bases between. CDR1 LGHNA and CDR2 YNFKEQ come from the germline V gene. The CDR3 consists of 14 residues. Here the CDR3 DNA reads TGTGCCAGCAGCCAAGAGTTAGGGAACACTGAAGCTTTCTTT. Protein: CASSQELGNTEAFF.

This clonotype was counted many times. The gene calls are TRBV25-1 and TRBJ2-5; D not resolved. The CDR3 contains 15 residues. V lost 3 bases and J 2 bases, leaving 13 bases between the germline ends. Germline V gene data show CDR1 as MGHDK and CDR2 as SYGVNS. The CDR3 DNA is TGTGCCAGCAGTGAGTACTCTGGAATACAAGAGACCCAGTACTTC. This codes for CASSEYSGIQETQYF.

The V call is TRBV7-2, the J call TRBJ1-1; tentative D call: TRBD1 (5 bases). The CDR3 spans 13 residues. V lost 3 bases and J lost 4, with 9 bases in between. Germline V gene data show CDR1 as SGHTA and CDR2 as FQGNSA. The DNA for the CDR3 is TGTGCCAGCAGCTTCCGGGGGTTCACTGAAGCTTTCTTT. This encodes CASSFRGFTEAFF.

The chain carries TRBV2 and TRBJ2-6, with no clear D. V was shortened by 7 bases and J by 1 base, with 8 bases between the two germline ends. Per the germline V gene, CDR1 is SNHLY and CDR2 is FYNNEI. CDR3 length equals 14 residues. The CDR3 coding sequence is TGTGCCAGCATACTCAGGTCTGGGGCCAACGTCCTGACTTTC. This gives the protein CASILRSGANVLTF.

Many counts were recorded for this clonotype. The chain combines TRBV4-1 with TRBJ2-7, with D uncertain. Trimming pared 3 bases from V and 2 bases from J, leaving 11 bases between. The V gene's germline CDR1 is MGHRA and CDR2 YSYEKL. This CDR3 is built from 14 residues. CDR3: CASSQFQVTYEQYF. In DNA form, the CDR3 reads TGCGCCAGCAGCCAGTTCCAGGTAACCTACGAGCAGTACTTC.

This clonotype was counted only a few times. This chain connects TRBV4-2 to TRBJ2-6, with a weak D call TRBD1 (6 bases). Per germline, CDR1 LGHNA and CDR2 YNFKEQ. CDR3 length: 15 residues. Trimming took 8 bases from V and 2 from J, leaving 13 bases between them. As DNA, the CDR3 is TGTGCCAGCGGTCAGGGGAATACTGGGGCCAACGTCCTGACTTTC. Its protein product is CASGQGNTGANVLTF.

This clonotype was counted ten times or more. The chain employs TRBV10-3 and TRBJ1-1; the D gene is possibly TRBD1 (5 bases). Germline CDR1 reads ENHRY; CDR2 reads SYGVKD. The CDR3 totals 14 residues. V was trimmed by 7 bases and J by 5 bases, leaving 17 bases between them. CDR3: CAITPGGRDTEAFF. Here the CDR3 DNA reads TGTGCCATCACCCCGGGCGGCAGGGATACTGAAGCTTTCTTT.

In this sample, this clonotype turned up many times. The rearrangement joins TRBV19 to TRBJ2-5; no firm D call. Germline V CDR1 and CDR2: LNHDA, SQIVND (reference sequence). The CDR3 has 14 residues. Trimming took 3 bases from V and 4 from J, leaving 12 bases between them. This CDR3 reads CASSMPADGETQYF. The CDR3 DNA reads as TGTGCCAGTAGTATGCCGGCAGATGGAGAGACCCAGTACTTC.

About this clonotype: With a much larger clone just one base away, this may be a read error. V gene TRBV7-6 combines with J gene TRBJ2-5; possible D gene TRBD2, 5 bases. The CDR3 length is 18 residues. The germline gives CDR1 SGHVS, CDR2 FNYEAQ. Trimming pared 0 bases from V and 11 bases from J, leaving 28 bases between. The CDR3 reads CASSLATGNILVFHGQYF. The CDR3 region has the DNA TGTGCCAGCAGCTTAGCGACCGGGAACATCCTAGTTTTCCACGGGCAGTACTTC.

The genes are TRBV7-2 and TRBJ2-5; 9 positions match TRBD1. The CDR3 runs to 15 residues. V shed 8 bases, J shed 9 bases, and the junction held 16 bases outside the gene matches. Germline lookup yields CDR1 SGHTA and CDR2 FQGNSA. CDR3: CASAKWDRVNQPQYF. The CDR3 coding sequence is TGTGCCAGCGCGAAATGGGACAGGGTAAATCAGCCCCAGTACTTC.